This is a list of T cell receptor beta chains from one sample in a study of cytomegalovirus exposure and HLA in healthy donors. Some clones are missing from TCRdb's copy, which holds only in-frame ones; the method was immunoSEQ multiplex PCR. The sample consists of about 220,000 clones, approximately 82% of them appearing once. Sequencing used PBMCs. The receptors were gathered from a man between 18 and 35 years old in good health and CMV-seronegative. Each CDR3 is given with its conserved first and last residue. A D gene is named only where the DNA matches it firmly. A clone size is listed for some rows: how often the clone was seen (once, few, many), or a class if it is expanded.

J	D	V	size	DNA	CDR3
TRBJ2-3	TRBD2	TRBV5-1	NA	TGCGCCAGCAGCTTTCGACTAGCCACAGATACGCAGTATTTT	CASSFRLATDTQYF
TRBJ1-6	NA	TRBV9	NA	TGTGCCAGCAGCGTCGGGCAGGGGAATTCACCCCTCCACTTT	CASSVGQGNSPLHF
TRBJ2-5	TRBD1	TRBV18	once	TGTGCCAGCTCCCCAGGGGGCGCGGAGACCCAGTACTTC	CASSPGGAETQYF
TRBJ2-5	TRBD1	TRBV27	once	TGTGCCAGCAGGAGGACAGGGGAAGGGAGGTGGGAGACCCAGTACTTC	CASRRTGEGRWETQYF
TRBJ2-7	NA	TRBV19	once	TGTGCCAGTAGTATAGCTAGGGGCGAGCAGTACTTC	CASSIARGEQYF
TRBJ2-7	NA	TRBV6-1	NA	TGTGCCAGCAGTGGTGGTGGTAGCGGAACCTACGAGCAGTACTTC	CASSGGGSGTYEQYF
TRBJ2-3	TRBD1	TRBV19	few	TGTGCCAGTAGTATAGAGGACAGGCCGACAGATACGCAGTATTTT	CASSIEDRPTDTQYF
TRBJ2-7	NA	TRBV6-5	NA	TGTGCCACCCAAACTAGCAGATACGAGCAGTACTTC	CATQTSRYEQYF
TRBJ2-3	TRBD2	TRBV13	NA	TGTGCCAGCAGCTTAGGTACTAGCGGGACAGATACGCAGTATTTT	CASSLGTSGTDTQYF
TRBJ2-2	TRBD1	TRBV30	NA	TGTGCCTGGAGGCCTTGGGCAGCGGACAGGGGGAACGGGGAGCTGTTTTTT	CAWRPWAADRGNGELFF
TRBJ2-5	TRBD2	TRBV6-5	NA	TGTGCCAGCAGGCTAGCGGGAGGTGAGACCCTGTACTTC	CASRLAGGETLYF
TRBJ2-7	NA	TRBV5-1	NA	TGCGCCAGCAGCTTTGGTAGCACGAGAAACTACGAGCAGTACTTC	CASSFGSTRNYEQYF
TRBJ2-3	NA	TRBV6-5	NA	TGTGCCAGCAGTTACTCGACGACTAGTTTGGCAGATACGCAGTATTTT	CASSYSTTSLADTQYF
TRBJ2-3	NA	TRBV4-1	few	TGCGCCAGCAATGCTATTCCCTCCACAGATACGCAGTATTTT	CASNAIPSTDTQYF
TRBJ2-7	NA	TRBV5-1	NA	TGCGCCAGCAGCTTGGTTAGCGTCCCATCGGGGAACGAGCAGTACTTC	CASSLVSVPSGNEQYF
TRBJ2-5	NA	TRBV5-1	NA	TGCGCCAGCAGCTCCCGGGACATAGAGACCCAGTACTTC	CASSSRDIETQYF
TRBJ2-1	TRBD1	TRBV9	NA	TGTGCCAGCAGTGAGACAGGGGGGTTATTTTCCTACAATGAGCAGTTCTTC	CASSETGGLFSYNEQFF
TRBJ1-5	TRBD1	TRBV29-1	NA	TGCAGCGTTACGACAGGGGGGGAGCCCCAGCATTTT	CSVTTGGEPQHF
TRBJ2-3	NA	TRBV2	once	TGTGCCAGCAGCGGGTTCATTATAACAGATACGCAGTATTTT	CASSGFIITDTQYF
TRBJ1-4	NA	TRBV30	NA	TGTGCCTGGAGGAGGTCTGAAAAACTGTTTTTT	CAWRRSEKLFF
TRBJ1-4	NA	TRBV7-8	NA	TGTGCCAGCAGCTCTCTCTGGGGCAATGAAAAACTGTTTTTT	CASSSLWGNEKLFF
TRBJ2-1	NA	TRBV16	NA	TGTGCCAGCAGCCAATACAGCTCTAATGAGCAGTTCTTC	CASSQYSSNEQFF